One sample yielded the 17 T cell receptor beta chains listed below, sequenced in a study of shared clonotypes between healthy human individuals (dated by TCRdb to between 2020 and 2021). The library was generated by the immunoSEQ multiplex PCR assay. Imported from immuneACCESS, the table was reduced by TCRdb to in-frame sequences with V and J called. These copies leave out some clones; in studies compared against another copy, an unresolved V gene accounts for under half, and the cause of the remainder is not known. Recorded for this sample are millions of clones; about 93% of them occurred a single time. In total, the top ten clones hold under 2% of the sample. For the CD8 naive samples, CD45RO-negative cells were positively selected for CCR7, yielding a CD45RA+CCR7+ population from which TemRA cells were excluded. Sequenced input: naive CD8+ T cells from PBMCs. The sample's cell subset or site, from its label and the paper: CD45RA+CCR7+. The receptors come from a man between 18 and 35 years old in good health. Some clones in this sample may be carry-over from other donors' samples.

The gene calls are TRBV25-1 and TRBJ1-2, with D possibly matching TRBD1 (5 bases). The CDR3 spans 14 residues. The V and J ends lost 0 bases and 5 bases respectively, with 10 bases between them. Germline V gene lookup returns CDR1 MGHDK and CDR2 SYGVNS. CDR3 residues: CASSEYEGPYGYTF. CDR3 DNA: TGTGCCAGCAGTGAATACGAGGGACCGTATGGCTACACCTTC.

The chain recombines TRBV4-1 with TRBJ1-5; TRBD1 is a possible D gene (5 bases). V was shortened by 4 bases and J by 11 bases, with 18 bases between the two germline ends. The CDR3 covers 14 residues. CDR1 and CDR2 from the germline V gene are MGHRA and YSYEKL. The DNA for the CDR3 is TGCGCCAGCAGCCTCCAGCACCGGGACGAAGCCCAGCATTTT. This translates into CASSLQHRDEAQHF.

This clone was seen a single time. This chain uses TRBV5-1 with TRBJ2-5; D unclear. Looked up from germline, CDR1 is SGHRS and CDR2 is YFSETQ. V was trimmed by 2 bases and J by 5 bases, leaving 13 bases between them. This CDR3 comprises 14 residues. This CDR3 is CASSLRESRETQYF. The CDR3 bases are TGCGCCAGCAGCTTACGAGAATCTAGGGAGACCCAGTACTTC.

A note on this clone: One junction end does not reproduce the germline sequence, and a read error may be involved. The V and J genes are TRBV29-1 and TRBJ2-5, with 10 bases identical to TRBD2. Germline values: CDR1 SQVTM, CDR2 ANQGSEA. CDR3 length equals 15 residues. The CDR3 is CSVDRLAGARETRYF. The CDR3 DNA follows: TGCAGCGTTGATAGGCTAGCGGGAGCCCGAGAGACCCGGTACTTC.

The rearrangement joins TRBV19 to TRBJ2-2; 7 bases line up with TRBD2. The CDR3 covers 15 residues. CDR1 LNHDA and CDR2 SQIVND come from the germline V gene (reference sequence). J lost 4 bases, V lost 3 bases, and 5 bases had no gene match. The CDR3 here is CASSMGGEFTGELFF. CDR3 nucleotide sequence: TGTGCCAGTAGTATGGGAGGGGAATTCACCGGGGAGCTGTTTTTT.

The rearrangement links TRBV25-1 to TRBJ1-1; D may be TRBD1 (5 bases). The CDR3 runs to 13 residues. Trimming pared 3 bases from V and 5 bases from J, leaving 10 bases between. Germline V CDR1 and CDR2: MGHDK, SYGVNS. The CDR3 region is CASSEGRWTEAFF. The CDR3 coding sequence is TGTGCCAGCAGTGAGGGGCGATGGACTGAAGCTTTCTTT.

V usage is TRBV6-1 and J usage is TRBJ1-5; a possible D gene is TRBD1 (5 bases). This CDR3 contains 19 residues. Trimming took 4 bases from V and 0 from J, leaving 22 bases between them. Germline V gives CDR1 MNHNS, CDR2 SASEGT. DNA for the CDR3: TGTGCCAGCAGTGGGGAGAGGTCCAGGACAAAATATAGCAATCAGCCCCAGCATTTT. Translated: CASSGERSRTKYSNQPQHF.

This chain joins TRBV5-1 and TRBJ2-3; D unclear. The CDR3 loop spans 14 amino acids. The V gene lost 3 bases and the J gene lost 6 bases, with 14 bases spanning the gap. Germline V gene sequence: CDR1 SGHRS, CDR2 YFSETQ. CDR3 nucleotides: TGCGCCAGCAGCTCCGGGCTCCAAAGGGATACGCAGTATTTT. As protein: CASSSGLQRDTQYF.

The DNA of the CDR3 is TGTGCCAGCAGCCCACAGGGGGAAGAGACCCAGTACTTC. Protein: CASSPQGEETQYF. The chain links TRBV5-6 to TRBJ2-5, with 8 nucleotides matching TRBD1. Germline trimming cut 4 bases from V and 3 bases from J; bases unmatched to any gene: 2. This CDR3 comprises 13 residues. Germline V gene lookup returns CDR1 SGHDT and CDR2 YYEEEE. Looking up the rest from reference TRBV5-6 and TRBJ2-5 gives the full variable domain: DAGVTQSPTHLIKTRGQQVTLRCSPKSGHDTVSWYQQALGQGPQFIFQYYEEEERQRGNFPDRFSGHQFPNYSSELNVNALLLGDSALYLCASSPQGEETQYFGPGTRLLVL.

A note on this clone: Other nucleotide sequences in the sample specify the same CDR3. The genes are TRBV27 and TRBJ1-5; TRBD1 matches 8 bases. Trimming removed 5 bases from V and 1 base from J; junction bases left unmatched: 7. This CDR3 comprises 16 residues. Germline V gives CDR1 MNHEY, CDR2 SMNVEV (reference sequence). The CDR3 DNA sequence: TGTGCCAGCAGTCCTTCACAGGGGGAAAGCAATCAGCCCCAGCATTTT. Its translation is CASSPSQGESNQPQHF.

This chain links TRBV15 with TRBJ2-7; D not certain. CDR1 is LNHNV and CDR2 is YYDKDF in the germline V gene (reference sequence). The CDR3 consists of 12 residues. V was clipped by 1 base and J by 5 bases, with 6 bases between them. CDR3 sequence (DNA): TGTGCCACCAGCAGAGCTATGGACGAGCAGTACTTC. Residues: CATSRAMDEQYF.

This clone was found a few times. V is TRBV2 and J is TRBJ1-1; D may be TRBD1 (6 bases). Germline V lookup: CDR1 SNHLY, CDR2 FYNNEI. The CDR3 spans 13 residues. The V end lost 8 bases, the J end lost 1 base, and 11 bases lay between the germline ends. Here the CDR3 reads CASRDTENTEAFF. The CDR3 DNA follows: TGTGCCAGCCGGGACACGGAGAACACTGAAGCTTTCTTT.

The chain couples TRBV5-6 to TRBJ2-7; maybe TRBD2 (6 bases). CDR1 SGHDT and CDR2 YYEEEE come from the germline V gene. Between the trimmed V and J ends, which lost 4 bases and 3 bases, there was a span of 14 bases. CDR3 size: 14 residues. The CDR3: CASSVGTSNYEQYF. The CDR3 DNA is TGTGCCAGCAGCGTAGGGACTTCCAACTACGAGCAGTACTTC.

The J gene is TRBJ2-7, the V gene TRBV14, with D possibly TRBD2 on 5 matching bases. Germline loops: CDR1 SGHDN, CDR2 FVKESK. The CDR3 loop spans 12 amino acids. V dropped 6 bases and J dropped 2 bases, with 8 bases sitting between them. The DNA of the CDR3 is TGTGCCAGCAGAGACGGGACCTACGAGCAGTACTTC. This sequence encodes CASRDGTYEQYF.

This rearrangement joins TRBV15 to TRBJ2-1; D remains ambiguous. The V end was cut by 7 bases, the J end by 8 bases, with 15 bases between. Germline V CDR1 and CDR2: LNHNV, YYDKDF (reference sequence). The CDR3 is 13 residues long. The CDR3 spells CATTPTRRHEQFF. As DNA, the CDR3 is TGTGCCACCACTCCCACCAGAAGACATGAGCAGTTCTTC.

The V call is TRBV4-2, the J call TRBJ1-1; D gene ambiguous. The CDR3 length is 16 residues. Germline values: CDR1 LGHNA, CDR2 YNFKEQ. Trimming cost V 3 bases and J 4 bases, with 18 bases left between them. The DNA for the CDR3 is TGTGCCAGCAGCCACGCGGTCCGGGAGGCTGCCACTGAAGCTTTCTTT. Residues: CASSHAVREAATEAFF.

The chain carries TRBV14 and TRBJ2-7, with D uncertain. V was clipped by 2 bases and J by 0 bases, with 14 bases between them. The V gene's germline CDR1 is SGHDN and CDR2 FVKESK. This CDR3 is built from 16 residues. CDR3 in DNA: TGTGCCAGCAGCCAAACAATCGGGCCGAACTCCTACGAGCAGTACTTC. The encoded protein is CASSQTIGPNSYEQYF.